This TCR beta chain was sequenced during a study of T cells in Graves' hyperthyroidism and ophthalmopathy. The CDR3 has 16 residues. Trimming took off 0 bases at V and 4 bases at J, with 15 bases between the two ends. CDR1 is LGHNA and CDR2 is YNFKEQ in the germline V gene. RNA transcripts gave rise to amplified TCR beta CDR3 regions. Primed by the HTBI set, a first-round RT-PCR was run on the TCR CDR3. TCRdb reprocessed the multiplex PCR reads via MiXCR and lists one record per CDR3 protein. The sample includes about 350,000 distinct CDR3 sequences, more than 11% of them seen just once. The receptor was isolated from a woman aged 25 to 45 with Graves' hyperthyroidism. The source material was blood. This rearrangement joins TRBV4-2 to TRBJ1-2; unclear D gene. CDR3 region: CASSQEIRRPPYGYTF. The CDR3, as DNA: TGTGCCAGCAGCCAAGAAATACGTCGACCACCCTATGGCTACACCTTC.